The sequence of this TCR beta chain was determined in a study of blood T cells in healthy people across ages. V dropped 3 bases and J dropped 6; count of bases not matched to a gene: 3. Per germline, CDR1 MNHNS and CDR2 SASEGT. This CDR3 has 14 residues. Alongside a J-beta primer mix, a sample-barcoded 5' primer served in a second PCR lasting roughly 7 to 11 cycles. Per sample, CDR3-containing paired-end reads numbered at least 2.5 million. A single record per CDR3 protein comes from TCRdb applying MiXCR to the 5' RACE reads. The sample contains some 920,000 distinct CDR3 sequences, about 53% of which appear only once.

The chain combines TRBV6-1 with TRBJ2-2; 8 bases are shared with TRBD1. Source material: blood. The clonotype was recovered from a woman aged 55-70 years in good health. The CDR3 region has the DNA TGTGCCAGCAGTGACGGCAGGGGGCCCGGGGAGCTGTTTTTT. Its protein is CASSDGRGPGELFF.